This is a list of T cell receptor beta chains from one sample in a study of T cell responses to AZD1222 COVID-19 vaccine. Data came from immunoSEQ multiplex PCR; TCRdb stores just in-frame clones and leaves some out. The repertoire has around 79,000 clones, 87% of them found once; the top ten carry over 1.2%. The sequencing used peripheral blood, collected on day 0 of AZD1222 vaccination. These receptors came from an adult in good health. The CDR3 runs from the conserved cysteine through the conserved F or W. D genes are given only for firm matches. Size tells how often a clone was seen (once, few, many) or the class of an expanded clone, and some rows leave it out.

V: TRBV7-3; D: -; J: TRBJ2-2; size: -; DNA: TGTGCCAGCAGCTTCGTAGGGAACACCGGGGAGCTGTTTTTT; CDR3: CASSFVGNTGELFF
V: TRBV9; D: TRBD1; J: TRBJ1-6; size: -; DNA: TGTGCCAGCAGCGCCCGACAGGGGTGGGTAGAACCCCTCCACTTT; CDR3: CASSARQGWVEPLHF
V: TRBV7-2; D: -; J: TRBJ1-1; size: -; DNA: TGTGCCAGCAGCTCAACCGGGGCCCTCACTGAAGCTTTCTTT; CDR3: CASSSTGALTEAFF
V: TRBV9; D: -; J: TRBJ1-1; size: -; DNA: TGTGCCAGCAGCGTAGGGGGGAGTACTGAAGCTTTCTTT; CDR3: CASSVGGSTEAFF
V: TRBV6-1; D: -; J: TRBJ2-7; size: -; DNA: TGTGCCAGCAGTGAATTACGGGGGGCCTCCTACGAGCAGTACTTC; CDR3: CASSELRGASYEQYF
V: TRBV7-3; D: -; J: TRBJ1-5; size: -; DNA: TGTGCCAGCAGCTTAAGTCCCAACCAGCCCCAGCATTTT; CDR3: CASSLSPNQPQHF
V: TRBV29-1; D: -; J: TRBJ1-3; size: once; DNA: TGCAGCGTTGAACGGGGGGCAGAGGGAAACACCATATATTTT; CDR3: CSVERGAEGNTIYF
V: TRBV5-4; D: -; J: TRBJ2-5; size: once; DNA: TGTGCCAGCAGCTTGGGGAGCGGGCAAGAGACCCAGTACTTC; CDR3: CASSLGSGQETQYF
V: TRBV27; D: -; J: TRBJ2-5; size: -; DNA: TGTGCCAGCAGAATTCAAAGAGGAGATGGCGAGACCCAGTACTTC; CDR3: CASRIQRGDGETQYF
V: TRBV5-6; D: -; J: TRBJ2-2; size: -; DNA: TGTGCCAGCAGCTTCGGGATCGGGGAGCTGTTTTTT; CDR3: CASSFGIGELFF
V: TRBV6-2/TRBV6-3; D: TRBD1; J: TRBJ2-7; size: -; DNA: TGTGCCAGCAGTTTAACGTGGACAGGGAATACTAACTACGAGCAGTACTTC; CDR3: CASSLTWTGNTNYEQYF
V: TRBV5-6; D: -; J: TRBJ1-3; size: -; DNA: TGTGCCAGCAGCGGCGACGGGCCTTCTAGGAACACCATATATTTT; CDR3: CASSGDGPSRNTIYF
V: TRBV30; D: -; J: TRBJ2-7; size: once; DNA: TGTGCCTGGAGTCGCGCGGGCTACGAGCAGTACTTC; CDR3: CAWSRAGYEQYF
V: TRBV19; D: -; J: TRBJ2-4; size: -; DNA: TGTGCCAGTAGTATCCAGTTGCTAGCCAAAAACATTCAGTACTTC; CDR3: CASSIQLLAKNIQYF
V: TRBV9; D: -; J: TRBJ1-1; size: -; DNA: TGTGCCAGCAGCGTAGGGGAGGCCACTGAAGCTTTCTTT; CDR3: CASSVGEATEAFF